The 21 T cell receptor beta chains below were found in one sample sequenced in a study of blood T cell repertoires in COVID-19. TCRdb's table, derived via immunoSEQ multiplex PCR, lists solely in-frame clones and lacks some. The sample has around 160,000 clones; around 89% are singletons. The sequenced material came from peripheral blood. The receptors come from a man in his fifties or sixties with acute or convalescent COVID-19.

The gene calls are TRBV5-1 and TRBJ1-2; D is unclear. Looked up from germline, CDR1 is SGHRS and CDR2 is YFSETQ. Deletions cut 0 bases from V and 6 bases from J, with 9 bases between. CDR3 length: 13 amino acids. The CDR3 protein is CASSLGRSDGYTF. The CDR3 bases are TGCGCCAGCAGCTTGGGGAGATCGGATGGCTACACCTTC.

This rearrangement joins TRBV2 to TRBJ1-1; perhaps TRBD1 as D (5 bases). Per the germline V gene, CDR1 is SNHLY and CDR2 is FYNNEI. The CDR3 has 14 residues. With 6 bases removed from V and 1 base from J, the gap between germline ends came to 12 bases. Here the CDR3 reads CASRVETENTEAFF. CDR3 in DNA: TGTGCCAGCAGGGTAGAGACAGAGAACACTGAAGCTTTCTTT. The full variable domain, rest sourced from reference TRBV2 and TRBJ1-1, is EPEVTQTPSHQVTQMGQEVILRCVPISNHLYFYWYRQILGQKVEFLVSFYNNEISEKSEIFDDQFSVERPDGSNFTLKIRSTKLEDSAMYFCASRVETENTEAFFGQGTRLTVV.

The J gene is TRBJ2-2, the V gene TRBV7-3, with 7 bases that match TRBD1. The CDR3 totals 15 residues. Germline values: CDR1 SGHTA, CDR2 FQGTGA. V was pared by 6 bases and J by 2 bases, with 6 bases of the junction left unmatched. The CDR3 DNA follows: TGTGCCAGCAGTTTAGGGGGCTACAACACCGGGGAGCTGTTTTTT. As protein: CASSLGGYNTGELFF.

This clone was detected once. This chain joins TRBV30 and TRBJ1-5, with D tentatively TRBD1 (5 bases). Trimming left V 3 bases short and J 5 bases short, with 8 bases between. Looked up from germline, CDR1 is GTSNPN and CDR2 is SVGIG (reference sequence). This CDR3 has 12 residues. The CDR3 sequence: CAWRQGHQPQHF. In nucleotides, the CDR3 is TGTGCCTGGAGGCAGGGCCATCAGCCCCAGCATTTT.

Regarding this clone: Germline is not matched at one junction end, which may reflect a read error. The V call is TRBV19, the J call TRBJ1-2; no reliable D call. CDR1 LNHDA and CDR2 SQIVND come from the germline V gene (reference sequence). This CDR3 has 11 amino acids. The CDR3 DNA reads TGTGCCAGTAGTGCACGCCGGGAAGAGTTCTTC. It codes for CASSARREEFF.

The genes are TRBV12-3 or TRBV12-4 and TRBJ2-7; D remains ambiguous. Trimming stripped 4 bases from V and 0 bases from J, with 4 bases between. The CDR3 covers 12 residues. CDR3 in amino acids: CASSSSSYEQYF. The DNA for the CDR3 is TGTGCCAGCAGTTCCAGCTCCTACGAGCAGTACTTC.

The V gene is TRBV2, the J gene TRBJ1-1; D not certain. The germline gives CDR1 SNHLY, CDR2 FYNNEI. V was cut by 3 bases and J by 1 base, with 12 bases left in between. The CDR3 consists of 15 residues. CDR3 bases: TGTGCCAGCAGTGATGTGGCAGAGGGGAACACTGAAGCTTTCTTT. Translation: CASSDVAEGNTEAFF.

The chain recombines TRBV7-9 with TRBJ1-2; tentatively, D is TRBD1 (6 bases). With 2 bases removed from V and 8 bases from J, the gap between germline ends came to 9 bases. There are 12 residues in the CDR3. Germline assignment: CDR1 SEHNR and CDR2 FQNEAQ (reference sequence). In DNA, the CDR3 is TGTGCCAGCAGCTTACAGGGGCAAGGCTACACCTTC. Translated: CASSLQGQGYTF. The variable domain in full, completed from reference TRBV7-9 and TRBJ1-2, reads DTGVSQNPRHKITKRGQNVTFRCDPISEHNRLYWYRQTLGQGPEFLTYFQNEAQLEKSRLLSDRFSAERPKGSFSTLEIQRTEQGDSAMYLCASSLQGQGYTFGSGTRLTVV.

The chain uses TRBV5-6 and TRBJ2-1, with TRBD1 matching 8 bases. Germline V CDR1 and CDR2: SGHDT, YYEEEE. The CDR3 is 16 residues long. Trimming took 4 bases from V and 0 from J; bases not matched to a gene: 6. The CDR3 nucleotides read TGTGCCAGCAGCCTTAAAACAGGGGGCTCCTACAATGAGCAGTTCTTC. It translates to CASSLKTGGSYNEQFF.

This sequence joins TRBV19 and TRBJ1-5, with 7 nucleotides matching TRBD1. The CDR3 contains 16 residues. J was trimmed by 6 bases and V by 3 bases; bases with no gene match: 11. Germline loops: CDR1 LNHDA, CDR2 SQIVND (reference sequence). CDR3 in amino acids: CASSMGGHRGAQPQHF. The CDR3 nucleotides are TGTGCCAGTAGTATGGGGGGACACAGGGGCGCTCAGCCCCAGCATTTT.

The chain links TRBV5-1 to TRBJ1-2; D ambiguous. Germline-derived CDR1 and CDR2 are SGHRS and YFSETQ. Between the trimmed V and J ends, which lost 0 bases and 6 bases, there was a span of 12 bases. This CDR3 has 14 residues. The CDR3 protein is CASSLGVVVDGYTF. Written as DNA, the CDR3 is TGCGCCAGCAGCTTGGGAGTAGTTGTTGATGGCTACACCTTC.

This clone showed up just once. This chain joins TRBV6-5 and TRBJ1-1; D is unresolved. Between the trimmed V and J ends, which lost 6 bases and 0 bases, there was a span of 14 bases. This CDR3 spans 15 amino acids. Germline lookup yields CDR1 MNHEY and CDR2 SVGAGI. CDR3 protein: CASSRREPMNTEAFF. CDR3 in DNA: TGTGCCAGCAGCCGGAGGGAGCCGATGAACACTGAAGCTTTCTTT.

This sequence joins TRBV4-1 and TRBJ2-1, with D possibly matching TRBD2 (7 bases). CDR1 is MGHRA and CDR2 is YSYEKL in the germline V gene. This CDR3 is 16 amino acids long. V dropped 1 base and J dropped 3 bases, with 13 bases sitting between them. Here the CDR3 reads CASSQGEGGNYNEQFF. CDR3 nucleotides: TGCGCCAGCAGCCAAGGGGAGGGGGGGAACTACAATGAGCAGTTCTTC.

This chain uses TRBV12-3 or TRBV12-4 with TRBJ1-2; the D is unclear. This CDR3 has 13 residues. Deletions cut 6 bases from V and 5 bases from J, with 13 bases between. CDR3 DNA sequence: TGTGCCAGCAGGAGGGCCGCGGGATATGGCTACACCTTC. This sequence encodes CASRRAAGYGYTF.

The chain carries TRBV5-1 and TRBJ1-1, with 8 bases lining up with TRBD1. Trimming at V came to 0 bases and at J to 12 bases, leaving 10 bases not matched to a gene. The CDR3 is made up of 14 amino acids. Germline V gives CDR1 SGHRS, CDR2 YFSETQ. This CDR3 reads CASSLEDNWTGPFF. The CDR3 bases are TGCGCCAGCAGCTTGGAGGATAATTGGACAGGGCCTTTCTTT.

The chain is built from TRBV4-1 and TRBJ1-4; tentatively, D is TRBD1 (6 bases). Trimming cost V 3 bases and J 4 bases, with 12 bases left between them. The CDR3 totals 15 residues. Germline loops: CDR1 MGHRA, CDR2 YSYEKL. CDR3 sequence (DNA): TGCGCCAGCAGCCAGACAGGAACCGATAATGAAAAACTGTTTTTT. Translation: CASSQTGTDNEKLFF.

V usage is TRBV6-4 and J usage is TRBJ2-1; no clear D. The V gene's germline CDR1 is MRHNA and CDR2 SNTAGT. The CDR3 runs 11 residues. V was cut by 8 bases and J by 3 bases, with 5 bases left in between. The CDR3 protein is CASGSYNEQFF. The CDR3 DNA reads as TGTGCCAGCGGCAGCTACAATGAGCAGTTCTTC.

The chain uses TRBV7-9 and TRBJ1-5; D gene ambiguous. The CDR3 is 14 amino acids. Germline CDR1 is SEHNR and CDR2 is FQNEAQ (reference sequence). V lost 7 bases, J lost 2 bases, and 12 bases lay in between. The CDR3 nucleotides are TGTGCCAGCACCCCGGGCGGGGGCAATCAGCCCCAGCATTTT. This gives the protein CASTPGGGNQPQHF.

The chain joins TRBV19 to TRBJ1-2; TRBD1 matches at 8 bases. CDR3 length: 17 amino acids. V lost 4 bases to trimming and J lost 1 base; unmatched junction nucleotides: 11. Germline V gene lookup returns CDR1 LNHDA and CDR2 SQIVND (reference sequence). The CDR3, as DNA: TGTGCCAGTAGTAACTTACCCCGGGACAGGAATAACTATGGCTACACCTTC. Amino acids: CASSNLPRDRNNYGYTF. The whole variable domain, filled in from reference TRBV19 and TRBJ1-2, reads DGGITQSPKYLFRKEGQNVTLSCEQNLNHDAMYWYRQDPGQGLRLIYYSQIVNDFQKGDIAEGYSVSREKKESFPLTVTSAQKNPTAFYLCASSNLPRDRNNYGYTFGSGTRLTVV.

The CDR3 nucleotides are TGTGCCAGCAGCTTTGCGGGGGCCCTAGATACGCAGTATTTT. It is translated as CASSFAGALDTQYF. This rearrangement joins TRBV7-2 to TRBJ2-3; D may be TRBD2 (7 bases). This CDR3 comprises 14 residues. V was clipped by 3 bases and J by 5 bases, with 12 bases between them. Germline-derived CDR1 and CDR2 are SGHTA and FQGNSA.

This rearrangement joins TRBV6-6 to TRBJ1-2, with 9 bases identical to TRBD1. CDR1 and CDR2 (germline): MNHNY, SVGAGI (reference sequence). The CDR3 has 15 amino acids. With 2 bases clipped from V and 6 bases from J, the junction kept 7 bases outside the gene matches. CDR3 sequence: CASSYGTGGRNGYTF. The DNA of the CDR3 is TGTGCCAGCAGTTACGGAACAGGGGGCAGGAATGGCTACACCTTC.